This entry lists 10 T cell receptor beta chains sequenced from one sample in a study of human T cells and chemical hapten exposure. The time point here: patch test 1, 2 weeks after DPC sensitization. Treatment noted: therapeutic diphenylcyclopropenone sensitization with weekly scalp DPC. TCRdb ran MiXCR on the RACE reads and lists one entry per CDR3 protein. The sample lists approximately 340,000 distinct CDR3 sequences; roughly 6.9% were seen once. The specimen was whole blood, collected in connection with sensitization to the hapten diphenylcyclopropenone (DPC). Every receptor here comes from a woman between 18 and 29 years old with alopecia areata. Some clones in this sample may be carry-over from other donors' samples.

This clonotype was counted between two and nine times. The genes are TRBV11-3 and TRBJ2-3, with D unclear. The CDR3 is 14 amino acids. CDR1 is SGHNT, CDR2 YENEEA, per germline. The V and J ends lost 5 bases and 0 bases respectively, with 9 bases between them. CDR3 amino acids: CASSKARSTDTQYF. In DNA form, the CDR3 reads TGTGCCAGCAGCAAGGCGCGGAGCACAGATACGCAGTATTTT.

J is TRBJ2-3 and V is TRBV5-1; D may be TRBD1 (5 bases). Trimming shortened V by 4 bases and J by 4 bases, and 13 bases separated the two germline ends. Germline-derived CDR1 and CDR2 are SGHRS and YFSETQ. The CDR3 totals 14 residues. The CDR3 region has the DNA TGCGCCAGCAGCAGGACAATTGGTTCAGATACGCAGTATTTT. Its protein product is CASSRTIGSDTQYF.

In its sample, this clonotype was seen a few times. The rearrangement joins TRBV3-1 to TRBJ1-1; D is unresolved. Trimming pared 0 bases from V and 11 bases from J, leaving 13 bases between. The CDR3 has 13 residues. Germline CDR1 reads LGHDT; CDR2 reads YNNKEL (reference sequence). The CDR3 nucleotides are TGTGCCAGCAGCCAAGATCGGGTCGTACCTGCTTTCTTT. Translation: CASSQDRVVPAFF.

The CDR3: CASSRGGVDGYTF. For the CDR3, the DNA is TGTGCCAGCAGTCGAGGGGGCGTAGATGGCTACACCTTC. This sequence joins TRBV6-2 or TRBV6-3 and TRBJ1-2; TRBD1 matches at 7 bases. Germline V gene sequence: CDR1 MNHEY, CDR2 SVGEGT. The CDR3 sequence is 13 residues long. V lost 5 bases, J lost 6 bases, and 6 bases stayed unmatched.

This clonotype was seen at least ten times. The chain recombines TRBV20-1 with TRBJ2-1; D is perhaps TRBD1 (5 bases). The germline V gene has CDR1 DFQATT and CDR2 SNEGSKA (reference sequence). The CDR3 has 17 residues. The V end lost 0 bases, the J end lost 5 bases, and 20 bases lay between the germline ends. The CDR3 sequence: CSARDPPAGQGNNEQFF. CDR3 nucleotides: TGCAGTGCTAGAGACCCTCCGGCCGGGCAGGGCAACAATGAGCAGTTCTTC.

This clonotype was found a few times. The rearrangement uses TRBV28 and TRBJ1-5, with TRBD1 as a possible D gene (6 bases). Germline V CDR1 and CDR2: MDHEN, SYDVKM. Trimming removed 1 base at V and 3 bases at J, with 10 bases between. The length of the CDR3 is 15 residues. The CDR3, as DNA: TGTGCCAGCAGTTTATTGGGGGGCTTCAATCAGCCCCAGCATTTT. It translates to CASSLLGGFNQPQHF. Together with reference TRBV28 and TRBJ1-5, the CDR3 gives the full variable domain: DVKVTQSSRYLVKRTGEKVFLECVQDMDHENMFWYRQDPGLGLRLIYFSYDVKMKEKGDIPEGYSVSREKKERFSLILESASTNQTSMYLCASSLLGGFNQPQHFGDGTRLSIL.

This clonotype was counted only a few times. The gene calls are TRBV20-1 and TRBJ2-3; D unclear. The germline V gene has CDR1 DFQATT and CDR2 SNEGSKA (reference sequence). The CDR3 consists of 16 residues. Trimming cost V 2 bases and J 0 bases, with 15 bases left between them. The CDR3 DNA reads TGCAGTGCTAGACCTCGACTTTACCCTAGCACAGATACGCAGTATTTT. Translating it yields CSARPRLYPSTDTQYF.

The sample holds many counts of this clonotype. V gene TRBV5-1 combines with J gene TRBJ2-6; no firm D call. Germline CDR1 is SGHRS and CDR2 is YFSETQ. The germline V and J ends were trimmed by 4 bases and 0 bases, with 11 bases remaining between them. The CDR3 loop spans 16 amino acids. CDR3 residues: CASSARLGSGANVLTF. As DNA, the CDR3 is TGCGCCAGCAGCGCACGACTTGGCTCTGGGGCCAACGTCCTGACTTTC.

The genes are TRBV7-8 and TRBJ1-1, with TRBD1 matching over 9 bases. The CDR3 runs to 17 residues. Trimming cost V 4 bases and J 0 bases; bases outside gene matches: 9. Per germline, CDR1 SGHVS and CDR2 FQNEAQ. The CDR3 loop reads CASSSITGGLMNTEAFF. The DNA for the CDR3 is TGTGCCAGCAGCTCCATTACAGGGGGCCTTATGAACACTGAAGCTTTCTTT.

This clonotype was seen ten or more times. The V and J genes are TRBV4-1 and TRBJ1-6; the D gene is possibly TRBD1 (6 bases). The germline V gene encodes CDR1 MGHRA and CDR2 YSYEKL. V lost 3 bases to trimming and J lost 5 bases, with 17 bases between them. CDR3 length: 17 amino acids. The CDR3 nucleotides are TGCGCCAGCAGCCAGAGGGGCAGGGGAGACGATAATTCACCCCTCCACTTT. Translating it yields CASSQRGRGDDNSPLHF.